What follows are 27 T cell receptor beta chains derived from one specimen sequenced in a study of CD8 T cells in Susac syndrome. Random hexamers were used to reverse transcribe an amount of about 0.45 to 1 ug RNA. In TCRdb, the immunoSEQ multiplex PCR reads were re-called with MiXCR into one record per CDR3 protein. Seen here are about 210,000 distinct CDR3 sequences, approximately 95% observed once, and the top ten hold less than 0.095%. Sequenced sample: CD4+ T cells from PBMCs. The receptors here all came from a human donor with multiple sclerosis.

V gene TRBV7-8 combines with J gene TRBJ2-1; no firm D call. This CDR3 is built from 11 residues. The ends were cut back, 5 bases at V and 9 bases at J, with 8 bases in the middle. The germline CDR1 and CDR2 sequences are SGHVS and FQNEAQ. This chain's CDR3 is CASSPSGEQFF. In DNA form, the CDR3 reads TGTGCCAGCAGCCCATCCGGTGAGCAGTTCTTC.

V usage is TRBV3-1 and J usage is TRBJ2-3; TRBD2 agrees at 7 bases. Unmatched junction bases numbered 7, after V lost 5 bases and J lost 8 bases. The CDR3 runs to 13 residues. CDR1 is LGHDT, CDR2 YNNKEL, per germline (reference sequence). The CDR3 reads CASSKRDPPTQYF. CDR3 DNA: TGTGCCAGCAGCAAGCGGGACCCTCCTACGCAGTATTTT.

The chain uses TRBV20-1 and TRBJ1-6; 7 bases agree with TRBD1. Germline lookup yields CDR1 DFQATT and CDR2 SNEGSKA (reference sequence). Germline trimming cut 3 bases from V and 9 bases from J; bases unmatched to any gene: 14. The CDR3 spans 16 residues. DNA for the CDR3: TGCAGTGCTAGCCCAGATGGAGGGGGCTCTGGTTCACCCCTCCACTTT. Translated, it gives CSASPDGGGSGSPLHF.

This clonotype was picked up one time. The V and J genes are TRBV5-6 and TRBJ1-5, with 8 bases matching TRBD1. Germline CDR1 is SGHDT and CDR2 is YYEEEE. The CDR3 consists of 12 residues. V lost 1 base, J lost 11 bases, and 2 bases stayed unmatched. Written as DNA, the CDR3 is TGTGCCAGCAGCTTGAACAGGGGGGCCCAGCATTTT. This encodes CASSLNRGAQHF.

The chain is built from TRBV7-2 and TRBJ2-5; 8 positions agree with TRBD2. Germline CDR1 is SGHTA and CDR2 is FQGNSA. Trimming removed 5 bases from V and 5 bases from J; junction bases left unmatched: 7. This CDR3 comprises 14 residues. The CDR3 here is CASSQVREGETQYF. The CDR3 nucleotides read TGTGCCAGCAGCCAGGTCCGGGAGGGGGAGACCCAGTACTTC.

The rearrangement joins TRBV15 to TRBJ1-2; no reliable D call. CDR1 LNHNV and CDR2 YYDKDF come from the germline V gene (reference sequence). V dropped 0 bases and J dropped 8 bases, with 7 bases sitting between them. The CDR3 is made up of 12 amino acids. The CDR3 here is CATSRDTGGYTF. In DNA, the CDR3 is TGTGCCACCAGCAGAGATACGGGGGGCTACACCTTC.

The rearrangement links TRBV12-3 or TRBV12-4 to TRBJ1-2, with 7 bases identical to TRBD1. With 5 bases clipped from V and 7 bases from J, the junction kept 10 bases outside the gene matches. This CDR3 has 14 residues. The CDR3 is CASSPTGQSAGYTF. DNA for the CDR3: TGTGCCAGCAGTCCGACGGGACAGAGCGCTGGCTACACCTTC.

V is TRBV3-1 and J is TRBJ1-5, with D perhaps matching TRBD1 (6 bases). The CDR3 runs to 14 residues. With 6 bases removed from V and 2 bases from J, the gap between germline ends came to 11 bases. Looked up from germline, CDR1 is LGHDT and CDR2 is YNNKEL (reference sequence). Here the CDR3 reads CASRYRVRNQPQHF. The CDR3 bases are TGTGCCAGCAGGTACAGGGTCCGCAATCAGCCCCAGCATTTT.

This chain joins TRBV25-1 and TRBJ1-6, with D uncertain. V lost 4 bases, J lost 9 bases, and 13 bases lay in between. Germline V CDR1 and CDR2: MGHDK, SYGVNS. The CDR3 is 14 amino acids. The CDR3 DNA reads TGTGCCAGCAGTGTACAGTCTCCCCTTTCACCCCTCCACTTT. Protein: CASSVQSPLSPLHF. Full variable domain (missing parts from reference TRBV25-1 and TRBJ1-6): EADIYQTPRYLVIGTGKKITLECSQTMGHDKMYWYQQDPGMELHLIHYSYGVNSTEKGDLSSESTVSRIRTEHFPLTLESARPSHTSQYLCASSVQSPLSPLHFGNGTRLTVT.

This chain joins TRBV7-9 and TRBJ2-3; TRBD2 matches at 9 bases. CDR3 length: 15 amino acids. CDR1 is SEHNR and CDR2 is FQNEAQ in the germline V gene (reference sequence). V lost 6 bases to trimming and J lost 4 bases; unmatched junction nucleotides: 8. Here the CDR3 DNA reads TGTGCCAGCAGTTCAACGGGACTAGCTCCAGATACGCAGTATTTT. Amino acid sequence: CASSSTGLAPDTQYF.

The rearrangement links TRBV30 to TRBJ1-5; 8 positions agree with TRBD1. Per the germline V gene, CDR1 is GTSNPN and CDR2 is SVGIG (reference sequence). Trimming removed 2 bases from V and 4 bases from J; junction bases left unmatched: 1. The CDR3 runs 13 residues. CDR3 region: CAWSRQGNQPQHF. Here the CDR3 DNA reads TGTGCCTGGAGTCGACAGGGGAATCAGCCCCAGCATTTT.

V gene TRBV6-5 combines with J gene TRBJ2-7, with no clear D. The CDR3 has 15 amino acids. The V end was cut by 0 bases, the J end by 4 bases, with 13 bases between. Germline V CDR1 and CDR2: MNHEY, SVGAGI. The CDR3 DNA reads as TGTGCCAGCAGTTACTCCAGGCCGGATCGATACGAGCAGTACTTC. Its protein is CASSYSRPDRYEQYF.

The genes are TRBV20-1 and TRBJ2-5, with D possibly matching TRBD2 (7 bases). Germline CDR1 reads DFQATT; CDR2 reads SNEGSKA (reference sequence). V was pared by 6 bases and J by 5 bases, with 19 bases between. The CDR3 sequence is 14 residues long. This CDR3 reads CSAAPGGRAETQYF. In DNA form, the CDR3 reads TGCAGTGCAGCCCCCGGGGGGCGCGCGGAGACCCAGTACTTC.

The chain recombines TRBV29-1 with TRBJ2-6; perhaps TRBD2 as D (5 bases). V lost 6 bases and J 2 bases, leaving 8 bases between the germline ends. This CDR3 spans 13 amino acids. Germline V gene data show CDR1 as SQVTM and CDR2 as ANQGSEA. The CDR3, as DNA: TGCAGCGTAGTGGGAGCTGGGGCCAACGTCCTGACTTTC. It codes for CSVVGAGANVLTF.

The chain couples TRBV30 to TRBJ2-3; no clear D gene. This CDR3 region has 12 residues. Germline values: CDR1 GTSNPN, CDR2 SVGIG (reference sequence). Trimming pared 5 bases from V and 1 base from J, leaving 7 bases between. The CDR3 bases are TGTGCCTGGGCTAGAGGCACAGATACGCAGTATTTT. This translates into CAWARGTDTQYF.

This chain joins TRBV30 and TRBJ1-2; D might be TRBD1 (5 bases). Germline V gives CDR1 GTSNPN, CDR2 SVGIG (reference sequence). V dropped 4 bases and J dropped 0 bases, with 12 bases sitting between them. The CDR3 covers 14 residues. The CDR3 is CAWIPGEANYGYTF. DNA of the CDR3: TGTGCCTGGATTCCGGGGGAGGCTAACTATGGCTACACCTTC.

J is TRBJ2-4 and V is TRBV28; TRBD2 aligns across 7 bases. Per the germline V gene, CDR1 is MDHEN and CDR2 is SYDVKM. This CDR3 region has 12 residues. CDR3 bases: TGTACAAGGGCAATGGGGGGGTACATTCAGTACTTC. Protein: CTRAMGGYIQYF.

J is TRBJ2-1 and V is TRBV29-1; D uncertain. The V end was cut by 4 bases, the J end by 10 bases, with 14 bases between. The CDR3 contains 12 residues. CDR1 and CDR2 from the germline V gene are SQVTM and ANQGSEA. CDR3 amino acids: CSVVQPRREQFF. The CDR3 DNA reads TGCAGCGTTGTTCAGCCTAGACGGGAGCAGTTCTTC.

V gene TRBV29-1 combines with J gene TRBJ2-1; D uncertain. The CDR3 totals 12 residues. V was pared by 3 bases and J by 4 bases, with 7 bases between. The germline V gene has CDR1 SQVTM and CDR2 ANQGSEA. In DNA form, the CDR3 reads TGCAGCGTTGAGACGAGTTACAATGAGCAGTTCTTC. It is translated as CSVETSYNEQFF.

This clonotype was observed once. The rearrangement links TRBV7-2 to TRBJ1-6, with D maybe TRBD1 (5 bases). The CDR3 covers 14 residues. CDR1 and CDR2 from the germline V gene are SGHTA and FQGNSA. The V and J ends lost 5 bases and 3 bases respectively, with 8 bases between them. CDR3: CASSRQLYNSPLHF. The CDR3 DNA reads TGTGCCAGCAGCCGACAGCTCTATAATTCACCCCTCCACTTT.

The J gene is TRBJ2-7, the V gene TRBV4-2; weak D call: TRBD2 (5 bases). V was pared by 4 bases and J by 7 bases, with 14 bases between. Germline V gene data show CDR1 as LGHNA and CDR2 as YNFKEQ. This CDR3 has 13 amino acids. The CDR3 sequence is CASSPGRLREQYF. CDR3 coding DNA: TGTGCCAGCAGCCCGGGGAGACTACGTGAGCAGTACTTC.

This clonotype occurred once. V usage is TRBV12-3 or TRBV12-4 and J usage is TRBJ1-2; the D is unclear. V was shortened by 5 bases and J by 3 bases, with 13 bases between the two germline ends. This CDR3 spans 14 amino acids. The CDR3, as DNA: TGTGCCAGCAGTGTACACGGCGATCACTATGGCTACACCTTC. Translating gives CASSVHGDHYGYTF.

J is TRBJ2-7 and V is TRBV18; 8 bases align to TRBD1. The CDR3 is 14 amino acids. Germline V CDR1 and CDR2: KGHSH, LQKENI. V lost 3 bases, J lost 3 bases, and 4 bases stayed unmatched. The CDR3 sequence is CASSPDRGGYEQYF. For the CDR3, the DNA is TGTGCCAGCTCACCCGACAGGGGAGGCTACGAGCAGTACTTC.

The CDR3: CASSYSGQVAYEQYF. The CDR3 nucleotides are TGTGCCAGCAGTTACTCGGGACAGGTCGCGTACGAGCAGTACTTC. The chain uses TRBV6-5 and TRBJ2-7; 8 bases are shared with TRBD1. Germline assignment: CDR1 MNHEY and CDR2 SVGAGI. The CDR3 contains 15 residues. V shed 0 bases and J 4 bases; nucleotides not matched to a gene: 5.

V and J are TRBV29-1 and TRBJ2-7, with D perhaps TRBD1 (6 bases). CDR1 is SQVTM, CDR2 ANQGSEA, per germline. There are 13 residues in the CDR3. Trimming cost V 4 bases and J 4 bases, with 14 bases left between them. Here the CDR3 DNA reads TGCAGCGTTGTATCTACAGGGTTATACGAGCAGTACTTC. This codes for CSVVSTGLYEQYF.

The V call is TRBV20-1, the J call TRBJ2-3, with TRBD2 identical over 8 bases. This CDR3 is built from 13 residues. The V segment lost 5 bases and the J segment 2 bases; nucleotides outside the gene matches: 3. Germline V CDR1 and CDR2: DFQATT, SNEGSKA (reference sequence). CDR3: CSAVAGLTDTQYF. The DNA for the CDR3 is TGCAGTGCTGTAGCGGGACTCACAGATACGCAGTATTTT.

The chain carries TRBV14 and TRBJ2-3; D is perhaps TRBD2 (5 bases). Deletions cut 5 bases from V and 5 bases from J, with 14 bases between. The CDR3 contains 14 residues. Germline assignment: CDR1 SGHDN and CDR2 FVKESK. The CDR3 nucleotides are TGTGCCAGCAGCTACAGTCTCCGGGAAGATACGCAGTATTTT. The encoded protein is CASSYSLREDTQYF.